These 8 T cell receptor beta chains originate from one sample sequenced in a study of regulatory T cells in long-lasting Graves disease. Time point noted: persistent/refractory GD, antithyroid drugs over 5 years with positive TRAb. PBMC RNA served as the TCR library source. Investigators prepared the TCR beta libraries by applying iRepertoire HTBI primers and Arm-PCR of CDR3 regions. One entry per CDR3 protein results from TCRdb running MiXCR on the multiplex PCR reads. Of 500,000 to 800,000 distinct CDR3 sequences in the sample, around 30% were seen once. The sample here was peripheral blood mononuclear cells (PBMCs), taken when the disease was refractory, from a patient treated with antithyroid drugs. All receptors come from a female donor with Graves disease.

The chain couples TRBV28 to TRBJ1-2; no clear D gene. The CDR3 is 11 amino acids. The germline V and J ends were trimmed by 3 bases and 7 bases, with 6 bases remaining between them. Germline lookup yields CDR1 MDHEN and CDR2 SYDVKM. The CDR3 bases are TGTGCCAGCAGTTTTTGGGCTGGCTACACCTTC. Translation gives CASSFWAGYTF.

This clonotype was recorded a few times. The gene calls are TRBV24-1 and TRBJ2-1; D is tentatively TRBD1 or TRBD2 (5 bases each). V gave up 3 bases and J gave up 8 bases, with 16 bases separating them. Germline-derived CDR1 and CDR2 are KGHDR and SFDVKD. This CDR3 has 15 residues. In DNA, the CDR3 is TGTGCCACCAGTGATACCGGGACCCAGAGCGATGAGCAGTTCTTC. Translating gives CATSDTGTQSDEQFF.

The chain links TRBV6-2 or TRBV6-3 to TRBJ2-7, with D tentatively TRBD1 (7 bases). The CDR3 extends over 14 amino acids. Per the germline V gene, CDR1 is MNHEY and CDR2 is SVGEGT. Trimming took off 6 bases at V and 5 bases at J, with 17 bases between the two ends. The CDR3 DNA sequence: TGTGCCAGCAGCCTACAGGGGCCGGGGGACGAGCAGTACTTC. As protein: CASSLQGPGDEQYF.

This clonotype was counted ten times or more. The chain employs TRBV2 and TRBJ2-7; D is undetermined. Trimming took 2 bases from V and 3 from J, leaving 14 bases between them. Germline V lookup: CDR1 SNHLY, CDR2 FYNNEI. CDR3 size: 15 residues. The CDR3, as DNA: TGTGCCAGCAGTGAACTGGCTCAGGCACACTACGAGCAGTACTTC. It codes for CASSELAQAHYEQYF.

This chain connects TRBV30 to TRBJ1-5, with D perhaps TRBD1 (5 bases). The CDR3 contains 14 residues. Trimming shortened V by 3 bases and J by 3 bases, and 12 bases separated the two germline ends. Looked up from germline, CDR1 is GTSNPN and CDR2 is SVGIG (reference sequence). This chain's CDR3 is CAWSAGTYNQPQHF. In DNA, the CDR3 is TGTGCCTGGAGCGCCGGGACCTACAATCAGCCCCAGCATTTT.

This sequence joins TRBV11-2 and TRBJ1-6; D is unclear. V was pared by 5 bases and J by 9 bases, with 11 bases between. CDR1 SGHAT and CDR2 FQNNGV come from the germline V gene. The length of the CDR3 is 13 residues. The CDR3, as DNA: TGTGCCAGCAGCGACTCCTCCTTTTCACCCCTCCACTTT. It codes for CASSDSSFSPLHF.

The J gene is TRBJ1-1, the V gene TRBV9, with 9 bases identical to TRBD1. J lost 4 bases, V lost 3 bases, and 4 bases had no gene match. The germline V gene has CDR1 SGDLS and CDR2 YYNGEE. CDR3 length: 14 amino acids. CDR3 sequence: CASSAQTGGTEAFF. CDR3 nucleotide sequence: TGTGCCAGCAGCGCGCAGACAGGGGGCACTGAAGCTTTCTTT.

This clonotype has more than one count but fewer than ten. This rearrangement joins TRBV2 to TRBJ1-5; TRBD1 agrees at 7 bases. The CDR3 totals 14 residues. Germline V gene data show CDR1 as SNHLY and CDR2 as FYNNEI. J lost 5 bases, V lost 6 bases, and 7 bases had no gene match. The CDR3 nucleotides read TGTGCCAGCAGCGGAGACAGGGCATATCAGCCCCAGCATTTT. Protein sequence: CASSGDRAYQPQHF.